Only one count was recorded for the clone carrying this TCR beta chain. Original processing methods: Estimation of nucleated cell counts was performed using reference gene primer amplification. Profiling relied on immunoSEQ multiplex PCR, and the TCRdb table lists in-frame clones only, not all of them. V, J and clone size derive from that table, while D and trimming were established from the DNA sequence. Among hundreds of thousands of clones, around 86% were seen once, and the ten largest hold over 2%. The sample comes from a study of blood T cell repertoires in COVID-19. Study context: Acute-phase and convalescent COVID-19 samples originated in the United States, Italy and Spain. Sources were T cells, B-cell-depleted T cells, or PBMCs; the material itself was cDNA or gDNA.

The CDR3 covers 16 residues. With V trimmed by 3 bases and J by 0 bases, 5 bases remained unmatched. Germline CDR1 is MDHEN and CDR2 is SYDVKM. V and J are TRBV28 and TRBJ2-4; TRBD1 agrees at 7 bases. The sequence was collected from a woman aged 25-40 years who had recovered from COVID-19. Material: peripheral blood. In nucleotides, the CDR3 is TGTGCCAGCAGTTTTGGCAGGGGGAGAGCCAAAAACATTCAGTACTTC. Its protein product is CASSFGRGRAKNIQYF.